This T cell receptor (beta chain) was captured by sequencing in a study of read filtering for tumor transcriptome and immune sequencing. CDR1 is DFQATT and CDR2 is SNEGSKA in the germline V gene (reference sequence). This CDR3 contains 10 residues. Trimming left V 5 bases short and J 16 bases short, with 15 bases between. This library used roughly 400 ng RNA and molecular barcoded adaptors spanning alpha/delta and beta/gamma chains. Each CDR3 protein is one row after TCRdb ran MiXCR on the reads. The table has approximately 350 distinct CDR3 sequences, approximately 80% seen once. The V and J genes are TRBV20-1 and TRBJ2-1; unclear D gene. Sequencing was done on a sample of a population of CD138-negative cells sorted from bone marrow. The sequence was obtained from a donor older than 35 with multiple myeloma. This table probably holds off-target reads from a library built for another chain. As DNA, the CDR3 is TGCAGTGCTTGCAAGTCCGATTGTTTCTTC. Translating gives CSACKSDCFF.